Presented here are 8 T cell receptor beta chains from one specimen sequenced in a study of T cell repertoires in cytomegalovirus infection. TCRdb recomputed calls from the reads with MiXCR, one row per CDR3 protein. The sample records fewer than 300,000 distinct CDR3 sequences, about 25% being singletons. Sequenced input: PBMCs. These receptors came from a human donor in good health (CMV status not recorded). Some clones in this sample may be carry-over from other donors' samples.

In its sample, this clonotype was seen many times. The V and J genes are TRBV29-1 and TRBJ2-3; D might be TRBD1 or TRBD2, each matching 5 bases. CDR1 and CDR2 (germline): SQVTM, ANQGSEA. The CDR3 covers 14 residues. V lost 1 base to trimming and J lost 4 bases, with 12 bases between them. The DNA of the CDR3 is TGCAGCGTTGAAGGGGCCGGGGCAGCAGATACGCAGTATTTT. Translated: CSVEGAGAADTQYF.

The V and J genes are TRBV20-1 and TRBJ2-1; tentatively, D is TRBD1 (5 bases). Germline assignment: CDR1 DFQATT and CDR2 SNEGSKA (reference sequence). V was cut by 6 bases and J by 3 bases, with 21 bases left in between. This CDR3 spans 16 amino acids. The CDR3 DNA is TGCAGTGCCTTACGACGGACACGAATACTCTACAATGAGCAGTTCTTC. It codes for CSALRRTRILYNEQFF.

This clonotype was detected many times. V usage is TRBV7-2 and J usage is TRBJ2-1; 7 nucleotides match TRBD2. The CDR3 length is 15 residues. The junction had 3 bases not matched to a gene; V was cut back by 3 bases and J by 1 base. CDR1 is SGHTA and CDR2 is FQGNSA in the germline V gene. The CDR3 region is CASSFGRESYNEQFF. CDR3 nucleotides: TGTGCCAGCAGCTTCGGGCGGGAGTCCTACAATGAGCAGTTCTTC.

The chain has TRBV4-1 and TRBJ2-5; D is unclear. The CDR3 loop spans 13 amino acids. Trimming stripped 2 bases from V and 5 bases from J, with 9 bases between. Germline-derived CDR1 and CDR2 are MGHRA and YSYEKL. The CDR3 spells CASSQYSRETQYF. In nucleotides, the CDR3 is TGCGCCAGCAGCCAATATAGCCGGGAGACCCAGTACTTC.

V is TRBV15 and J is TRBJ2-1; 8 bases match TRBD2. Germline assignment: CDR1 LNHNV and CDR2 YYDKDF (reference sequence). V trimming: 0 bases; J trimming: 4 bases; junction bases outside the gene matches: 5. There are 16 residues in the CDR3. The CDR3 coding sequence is TGTGCCACCAGCAGAGATAGAAGCGGGGGTTACAATGAGCAGTTCTTC. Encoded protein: CATSRDRSGGYNEQFF.

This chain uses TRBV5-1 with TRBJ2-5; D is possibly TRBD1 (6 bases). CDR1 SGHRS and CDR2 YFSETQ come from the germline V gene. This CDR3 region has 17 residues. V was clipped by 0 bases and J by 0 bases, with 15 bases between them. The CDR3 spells CASSLVSGTPYQETQYF. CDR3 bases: TGCGCCAGCAGCTTGGTATCAGGGACACCGTACCAAGAGACCCAGTACTTC.

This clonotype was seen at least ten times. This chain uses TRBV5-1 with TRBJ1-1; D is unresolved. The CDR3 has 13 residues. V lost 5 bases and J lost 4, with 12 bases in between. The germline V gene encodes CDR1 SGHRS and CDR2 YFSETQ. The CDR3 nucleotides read TGCGCCAGCAGTTATGGCGGGTCCACTGAAGCTTTCTTT. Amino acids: CASSYGGSTEAFF.

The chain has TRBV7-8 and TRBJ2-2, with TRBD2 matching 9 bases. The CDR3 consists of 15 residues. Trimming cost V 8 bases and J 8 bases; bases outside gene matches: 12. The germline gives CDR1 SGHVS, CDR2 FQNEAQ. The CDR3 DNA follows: TGTGCCAGCGTCCCGTGGGCTAGCGGGAAAGGGGAGCTGTTTTTT. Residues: CASVPWASGKGELFF.